This TCR beta chain was recovered during a study of OX40 agonist ivuxolimab in advanced cancers. Repertoires were generated with immunoSEQ multiplex PCR, while TCRdb's copy carries only in-frame clones and drops some. The sample holds over 25,000 clones, 65% to 90% seen once. This receptor was identified in an adult with an advanced solid tumor such as melanoma, head and neck, liver or kidney cancer. Sample: CD4+ or CD8+ T cells sorted from blood, taken in a trial of the OX40 agonist ivuxolimab.

This chain's CDR3 is CASSESGGWYEQYF. CDR3 coding DNA: TGTGCCAGCAGTGAATCAGGGGGCTGGTACGAGCAGTACTTC. The rearrangement uses TRBV6-1 and TRBJ2-7; 8 bases align to TRBD1. Germline V gene lookup returns CDR1 MNHNS and CDR2 SASEGT. Trimming at V came to 2 bases and at J to 4 bases, leaving 4 bases not matched to a gene. CDR3 length equals 14 residues.